This TCR beta chain was identified in a study of blood T cell repertoires in COVID-19. Germline CDR1 is SGHDN and CDR2 is FVKESK. Trimming stripped 8 bases from V and 0 bases from J, with 10 bases between. This CDR3 region has 13 residues. Produced via immunoSEQ multiplex PCR; TCRdb's table is partial and in-frame only. The sample shows around 250,000 clones, roughly four fifths of them seen only once. The TCR was taken from a man younger than 45 with acute COVID-19. The gene calls are TRBV14 and TRBJ1-1; D not resolved. The sample was PBMCs or T cells enriched from blood (not recorded which). CDR3 sequence: CASQAQMNTEAFF. As DNA, the CDR3 is TGTGCCAGCCAAGCCCAAATGAACACTGAAGCTTTCTTT.